The entry that follows covers one T cell receptor beta chain sequence. The antigen is unknown. A read error may account for a junction end that differs from germline. Study observations and caveats: Tumor memory CD4+ T cell TCR gene usage was found to cluster with blood and lymph node memory CD4+ cells and with lymph node naive CD4+ cells. The larger-cohort validation was restricted to a single TCR beta V-J rearrangement rather than whole repertoires.

Constant-region reverse primers amplified full-length variable regions, followed by semi-nested Nested Universal Primer A PCR. TCRdb re-analysed the 5' RACE reads in MiXCR, keeping a single row per CDR3 protein. This table holds 62,000 or so distinct CDR3 sequences, approximately 23% found once. Memory CD4+ cells were defined as CD4+CD45RO+CD25-. The origin of this receptor is a female donor with breast cancer. The sequenced material came from memory CD4+ T cells sorted from a lymph node. Subset meaning: memory CD4+ T cells, CD4+CD45RO+CD25-.

This CDR3 is CASSQGLGAGANVLTF. DNA for the CDR3: TGTGCCAGCAGCCAAGGGCTCGGAGCTGGGGCCAACGTCCTGACTTTC. The chain recombines TRBV4-3 with TRBJ2-6, with no clear D. The CDR3 sequence is 16 residues long. In germline, CDR1 is LGHNA, CDR2 YSLEER.